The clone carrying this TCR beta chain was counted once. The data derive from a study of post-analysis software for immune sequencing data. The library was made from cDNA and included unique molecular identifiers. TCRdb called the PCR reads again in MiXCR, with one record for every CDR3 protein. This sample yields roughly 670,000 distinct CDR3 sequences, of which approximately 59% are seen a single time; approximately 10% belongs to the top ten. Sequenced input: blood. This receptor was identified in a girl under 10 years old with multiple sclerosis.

CDR3: CATSGARRSQETQYF. CDR3 DNA sequence: TGTGCCACCAGCGGAGCACGGAGGTCACAAGAGACCCAGTACTTC. The rearrangement uses TRBV15 and TRBJ2-5; maybe TRBD2 (5 bases). Germline-derived CDR1 and CDR2 are LNHNV and YYDKDF (reference sequence). V lost 5 bases and J 2 bases, leaving 15 bases between the germline ends. The CDR3 spans 15 residues. Complete variable domain (other parts from reference TRBV15 and TRBJ2-5): DAMVIQNPRYQVTQFGKPVTLSCSQTLNHNVMYWYQQKSSQAPKLLFHYYDKDFNNEADTPDNFQSRRPNTSFCFLDIRSPGLGDTAMYLCATSGARRSQETQYFGPGTRLLVL.